Shown below are 6 T cell receptor beta chains from a single sample sequenced in a study of blood T cell repertoires in COVID-19. Sequenced by immunoSEQ multiplex PCR; TCRdb stores in-frame clones only, minus some. The data contain over 45,000 clones, around 93% of them singletons. The sample was peripheral blood. The source of these receptors is a woman in her sixties with active or convalescent COVID-19.

The chain joins TRBV28 to TRBJ2-1; 14 bases match TRBD2. The CDR3 totals 13 residues. V dropped 4 bases and J dropped 16; count of bases not matched to a gene: 6. CDR1 and CDR2 (germline): MDHEN, SYDVKM. As DNA, the CDR3 is TGTGCCAGCAGTTCCCGACTAGCGGGAGGGCTATTCTTC. Amino acids: CASSSRLAGGLFF.

CDR3 DNA sequence: TGTGCCAGCAGTTTGGGGGCCACAGATACGCAGTATTTT. This translates into CASSLGATDTQYF. The chain combines TRBV28 with TRBJ2-3; possible D gene TRBD1, 6 bases. Germline CDR1 and CDR2: MDHEN and SYDVKM. The germline V and J ends were trimmed by 3 bases and 2 bases, with 6 bases remaining between them. The CDR3 totals 13 residues.

This chain links TRBV29-1 with TRBJ2-7; 7 nucleotides line up with TRBD1. Trimming at V came to 4 bases and at J to 1 base, leaving 4 bases not matched to a gene. This CDR3 has 13 residues. CDR1 and CDR2 from the germline V gene are SQVTM and ANQGSEA. As DNA, the CDR3 is TGCAGCGTTGTGGAGACAGGGTCCTACGAGCAGTACTTC. This encodes CSVVETGSYEQYF.

The chain recombines TRBV29-1 with TRBJ1-5; TRBD1 matches 8 bases. The CDR3 spans 14 residues. Germline assignment: CDR1 SQVTM and CDR2 ANQGSEA. J lost 0 bases, V lost 4 bases, and 2 bases had no gene match. The CDR3 nucleotides read TGCAGCGTTGGAGGGACAGGTAGCAATCAGCCCCAGCATTTT. Translated, it gives CSVGGTGSNQPQHF.

CDR3 in amino acids: CASTPDRGRVYTF. In nucleotides, the CDR3 is TGTGCCAGTACTCCGGACAGGGGGCGCGTCTACACCTTC. The chain couples TRBV19 to TRBJ1-2; TRBD1 matches at 11 bases. V lost 7 bases, J lost 10 bases, and 8 bases stayed unmatched. Germline CDR1 and CDR2: LNHDA and SQIVND (reference sequence). The length of the CDR3 is 13 residues.

The V and J genes are TRBV5-1 and TRBJ1-5; TRBD1 agrees at 9 bases. V shed 4 bases and J 4 bases; nucleotides not matched to a gene: 6. CDR1 SGHRS and CDR2 YFSETQ come from the germline V gene. This CDR3 region has 15 residues. CDR3 sequence reads: CASSIAGTGNQPQHF. The CDR3 DNA follows: TGCGCCAGCAGCATCGCCGGGACAGGGAATCAGCCCCAGCATTTT. Using reference TRBV5-1 and TRBJ1-5 for the parts outside the CDR3, the full variable domain is KAGVTQTPRYLIKTRGQQVTLSCSPISGHRSVSWYQQTPGQGLQFLFEYFSETQRNKGNFPGRFSGRQFSNSRSEMNVSTLELGDSALYLCASSIAGTGNQPQHFGDGTRLSIL.